This T cell receptor (beta chain) was sequenced in a study of shared clonotypes between healthy human individuals. Turning to the study itself: CD4 naive and CD4 memory each took three plates per donor, while CD8 naive took two and CD8 memory one. General observations from the study: It was the few donors that limited the genetic and exposure-history diversity represented.

This CDR3 has 16 amino acids. Unmatched junction bases numbered 3, after V lost 1 base and J lost 0 bases. Per germline, CDR1 MDHEN and CDR2 SYDVKM. CD8 cells classed as naive were CD45RO-negative and positively selected for CCR7, excluding terminally differentiated effector memory CD45RA+ cells. Caucasian adults residing in Nashville, Tennessee made up all the donors. Repertoires were generated with immunoSEQ multiplex PCR, while TCRdb's copy carries only in-frame clones and drops some. Counted here are about 590,000 clones, about 95% occurring once; the ten biggest clones make up approximately 0.1%. The sample holds a few counts of this clone. What it binds is unknown.

Input material: naive CD8+ T cells sorted from blood. The sequence was collected from a woman aged 25 to 39 in good health. The chain has TRBV28 and TRBJ1-5; 7 nucleotides align to TRBD1. The CDR3 bases are TGTGCCAGCAGTTTATACAGGGGTCCTAGCAATCAGCCCCAGCATTTT. This codes for CASSLYRGPSNQPQHF.